This T cell receptor beta chain was observed in a study of cytomegalovirus exposure and HLA in healthy donors. The wider study: Unique TCR beta sequences numbering approximately 100 million came from 150 million to 200 million T cells in an earlier analysis. Of 398 genotyped donors, 70% to 85% clustered with self-reported Caucasian donors.

On this clone: Its antigen is currently unknown.

The PCR used 60 Vbeta and 13 Jbeta primers. TCRdb's table, derived via immunoSEQ multiplex PCR, lists solely in-frame clones and lacks some. Of about 190,000 clones in the sample, 65% to 85% were seen once. Study-wide results and caveats: Common viral pathogens were later found to be apparently linked to several of the most significant clusters.

Trimming took 5 bases from V and 4 from J; bases not matched to a gene: 11. The CDR3 runs 16 residues. Looked up from germline, CDR1 is SEHNR and CDR2 is FQNEAQ (reference sequence). The sequenced sample was PBMCs. This clonotype was obtained from a man aged 40-50 years in good health and CMV-seropositive. The genes are TRBV7-9 and TRBJ2-3; 8 nucleotides align to TRBD1. CDR3 DNA: TGTGCCAGCAGCCCTCGAGACAGGGGCGGCGCAGATACGCAGTATTTT. This codes for CASSPRDRGGADTQYF. The full variable domain, rest sourced from reference TRBV7-9 and TRBJ2-3, is DTGVSQNPRHKITKRGQNVTFRCDPISEHNRLYWYRQTLGQGPEFLTYFQNEAQLEKSRLLSDRFSAERPKGSFSTLEIQRTEQGDSAMYLCASSPRDRGGADTQYFGPGTRLTVL.